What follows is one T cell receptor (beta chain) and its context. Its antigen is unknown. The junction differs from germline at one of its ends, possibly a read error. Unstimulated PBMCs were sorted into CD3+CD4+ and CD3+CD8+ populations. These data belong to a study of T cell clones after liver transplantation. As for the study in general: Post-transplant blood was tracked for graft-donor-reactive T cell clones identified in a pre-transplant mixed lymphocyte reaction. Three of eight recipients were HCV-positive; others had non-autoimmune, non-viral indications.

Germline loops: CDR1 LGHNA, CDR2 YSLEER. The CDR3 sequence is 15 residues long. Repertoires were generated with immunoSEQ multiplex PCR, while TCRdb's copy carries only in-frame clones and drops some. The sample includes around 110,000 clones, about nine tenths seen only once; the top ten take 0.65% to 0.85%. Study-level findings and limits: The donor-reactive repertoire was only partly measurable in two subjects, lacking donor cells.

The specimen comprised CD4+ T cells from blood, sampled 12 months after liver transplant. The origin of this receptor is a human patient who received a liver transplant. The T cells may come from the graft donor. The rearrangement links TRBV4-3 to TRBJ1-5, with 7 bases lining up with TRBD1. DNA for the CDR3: TGCGCCAGCAGTCAAGACAGGGATAGCAATCAGCCCCAGCATTTT. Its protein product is CASSQDRDSNQPQHF.